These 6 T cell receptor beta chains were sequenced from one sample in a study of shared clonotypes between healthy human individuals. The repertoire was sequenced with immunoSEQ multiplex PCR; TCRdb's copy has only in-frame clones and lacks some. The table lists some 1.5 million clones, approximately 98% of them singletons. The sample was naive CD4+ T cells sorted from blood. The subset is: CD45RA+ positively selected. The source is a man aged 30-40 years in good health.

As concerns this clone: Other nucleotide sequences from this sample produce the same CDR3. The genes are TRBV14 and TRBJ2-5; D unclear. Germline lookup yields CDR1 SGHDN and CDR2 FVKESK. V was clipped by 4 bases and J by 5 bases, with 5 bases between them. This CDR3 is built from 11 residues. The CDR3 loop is CASSLAETQYF. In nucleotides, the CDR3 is TGTGCCAGCAGCCTTGCGGAGACCCAGTACTTC.

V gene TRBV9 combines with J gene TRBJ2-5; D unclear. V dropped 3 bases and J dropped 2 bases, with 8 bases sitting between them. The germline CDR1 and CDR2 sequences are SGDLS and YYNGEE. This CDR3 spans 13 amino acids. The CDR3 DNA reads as TGTGCCAGCAGCGACGTCGCGCAAGAGACCCAGTACTTC. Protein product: CASSDVAQETQYF.

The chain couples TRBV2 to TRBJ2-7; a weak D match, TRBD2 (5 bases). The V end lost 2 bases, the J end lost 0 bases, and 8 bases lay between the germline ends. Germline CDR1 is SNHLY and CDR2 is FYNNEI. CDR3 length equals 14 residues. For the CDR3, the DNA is TGTGCCAGCAGTGAAAGCGGACCCTCCTACGAGCAGTACTTC. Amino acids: CASSESGPSYEQYF. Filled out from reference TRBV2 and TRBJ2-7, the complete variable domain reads EPEVTQTPSHQVTQMGQEVILRCVPISNHLYFYWYRQILGQKVEFLVSFYNNEISEKSEIFDDQFSVERPDGSNFTLKIRSTKLEDSAMYFCASSESGPSYEQYFGPGTRLTVT.

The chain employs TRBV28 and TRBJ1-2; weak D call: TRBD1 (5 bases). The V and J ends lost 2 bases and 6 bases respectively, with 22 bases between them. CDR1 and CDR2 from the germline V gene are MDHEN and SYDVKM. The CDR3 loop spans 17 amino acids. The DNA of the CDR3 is TGTGCCAGCAGTTTAGGCCCGAGGGGAGGGTTAGGACATGGCTACACCTTC. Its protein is CASSLGPRGGLGHGYTF.

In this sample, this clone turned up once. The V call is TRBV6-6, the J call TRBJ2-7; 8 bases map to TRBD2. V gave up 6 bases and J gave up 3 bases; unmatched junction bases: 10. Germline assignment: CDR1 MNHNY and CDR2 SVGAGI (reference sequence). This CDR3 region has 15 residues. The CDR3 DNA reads TGTGCCAGCAGCCCCGGCGGGAGGCCTCTCTACGAGCAGTACTTC. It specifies CASSPGGRPLYEQYF.

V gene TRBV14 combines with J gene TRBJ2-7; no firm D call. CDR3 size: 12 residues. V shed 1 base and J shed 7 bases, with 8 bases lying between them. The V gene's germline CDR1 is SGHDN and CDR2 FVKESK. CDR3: CASSQASWEQYF. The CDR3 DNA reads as TGTGCCAGCAGCCAAGCGAGTTGGGAGCAGTACTTC. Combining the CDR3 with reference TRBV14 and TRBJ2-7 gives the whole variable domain EAGVTQFPSHSVIEKGQTVTLRCDPISGHDNLYWYRRVMGKEIKFLLHFVKESKQDESGMPNNRFLAERTGGTYSTLKVQPAELEDSGVYFCASSQASWEQYFGPGTRLTVT.